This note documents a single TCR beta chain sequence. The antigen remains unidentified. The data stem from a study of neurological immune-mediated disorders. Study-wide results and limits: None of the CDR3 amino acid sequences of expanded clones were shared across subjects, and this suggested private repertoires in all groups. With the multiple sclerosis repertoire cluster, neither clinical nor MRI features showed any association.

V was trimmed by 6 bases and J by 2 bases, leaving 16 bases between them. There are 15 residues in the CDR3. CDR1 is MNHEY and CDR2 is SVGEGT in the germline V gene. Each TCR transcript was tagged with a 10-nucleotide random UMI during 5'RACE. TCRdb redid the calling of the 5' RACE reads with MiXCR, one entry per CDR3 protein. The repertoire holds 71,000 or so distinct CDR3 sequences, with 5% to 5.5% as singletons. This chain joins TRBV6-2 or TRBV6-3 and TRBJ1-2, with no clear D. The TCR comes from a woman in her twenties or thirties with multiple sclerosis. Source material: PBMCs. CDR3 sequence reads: CASRDLTLTNYGYTF. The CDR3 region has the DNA TGTGCCAGCAGAGACCTTACATTGACCAACTATGGCTACACCTTC.